Presented here are 14 T cell receptor beta chains from one specimen sequenced in a study of Graves' ophthalmopathy and Graves' hyperthyroidism. RNA transcripts were the source from which TCR beta CDR3 regions were amplified. Second-round multiplex PCR followed a first-round RT-PCR using HTBI primers. TCRdb recomputed calls from the multiplex PCR reads with MiXCR, one row per CDR3 protein. This sample yields 500,000 to 600,000 distinct CDR3 sequences, of which less than 40% are seen a single time; approximately 4.1% belongs to the top ten. Source material: peripheral blood or thyroid tissue (not recorded which). The receptor set was obtained from an adult man with Graves' hyperthyroidism.

At least ten counts were recorded for this clonotype. The rearrangement links TRBV30 to TRBJ1-2; D unresolved. The germline V gene encodes CDR1 GTSNPN and CDR2 SVGIG (reference sequence). With 1 base removed from V and 7 bases from J, the gap between germline ends came to 13 bases. The CDR3 has 13 residues. CDR3 protein: CAWSDGDRSGYTF. The CDR3 DNA is TGTGCCTGGAGTGACGGGGATAGGAGTGGCTACACCTTC.

This chain connects TRBV30 to TRBJ2-6; D uncertain. This CDR3 is 15 amino acids long. V was pared by 0 bases and J by 0 bases, with 6 bases between. Looked up from germline, CDR1 is GTSNPN and CDR2 is SVGIG (reference sequence). The CDR3 bases are TGTGCCTGGAGTGTACAAGGCTCTGGGGCCAACGTCCTGACTTTC. Amino acids: CAWSVQGSGANVLTF.

There are many counts of this clonotype. This sequence joins TRBV2 and TRBJ1-4; maybe TRBD1 (5 bases). With 6 bases removed from V and 4 bases from J, the gap between germline ends came to 9 bases. The CDR3 extends over 13 amino acids. Germline CDR1 is SNHLY and CDR2 is FYNNEI. The CDR3 loop reads CASSPGVNEKLFF. Written as DNA, the CDR3 is TGTGCCAGCAGCCCGGGGGTTAATGAAAAACTGTTTTTT.

V usage is TRBV9 and J usage is TRBJ2-7; weak D call: TRBD1 (6 bases). In germline, CDR1 is SGDLS, CDR2 YYNGEE. The CDR3 spans 14 residues. Trimming stripped 4 bases from V and 7 bases from J, with 18 bases between. DNA of the CDR3: TGTGCCAGCAGCCAGACAGGAGGCTACAATGAGCAGTACTTC. This sequence encodes CASSQTGGYNEQYF. Drawing the rest from reference TRBV9 and TRBJ2-7, the complete variable domain is DSGVTQTPKHLITATGQRVTLRCSPRSGDLSVYWYQQSLDQGLQFLIQYYNGEERAKGNILERFSAQQFPDLHSELNLSSLELGDSALYFCASSQTGGYNEQYFGPGTRLTVT.

This clonotype was detected only a few times. A read error is possible here, since a much larger clone lies one base away. This chain joins TRBV7-9 and TRBJ2-7, with D perhaps TRBD2 (6 bases). CDR1 is SEHNR, CDR2 FQNEAQ, per germline (reference sequence). The V end was cut by 4 bases, the J end by 2 bases, with 12 bases between. This CDR3 comprises 14 residues. The CDR3 here is CASSCERVTYEQYF. The CDR3 nucleotides are TGTGCCAGCAGCTGTGAGCGGGTTACCTACGAGCAGTACTTC.

This clonotype was counted at least ten times. J is TRBJ2-5 and V is TRBV7-8; D is undetermined. The CDR3 runs to 16 residues. Germline CDR1 reads SGHVS; CDR2 reads FQNEAQ. The V end lost 5 bases, the J end lost 2 bases, and 18 bases lay between the germline ends. The CDR3 coding sequence is TGTGCCAGCAGCCCATCAGGCGGCCTGAGACAAGAGACCCAGTACTTC. This gives the protein CASSPSGGLRQETQYF.

This clonotype was seen many times. The chain is built from TRBV29-1 and TRBJ2-5; D possibly corresponds to TRBD1 (6 bases). The germline V gene has CDR1 SQVTM and CDR2 ANQGSEA. CDR3 length: 13 amino acids. V was pared by 8 bases and J by 3 bases, with 16 bases between. The CDR3 DNA reads TGCAGCTGTCACAGGGCAGGGGAAGAGACCCAGTACTTC. Residues: CSCHRAGEETQYF.

For this clonotype: At one end, the junction sequence differs from germline, possibly due to a read error. V is TRBV2 and J is TRBJ2-3; no clear D gene. The length of the CDR3 is 12 residues. Germline assignment: CDR1 SNHLY and CDR2 FYNNEI. The CDR3: CASSDKGDTRYF. The CDR3 nucleotides are TGTGCCAGCAGTGATAAAGGAGATACGCGGTATTTT.

This clonotype was counted ten times or more. The J gene is TRBJ2-2, the V gene TRBV7-6; 8 positions match TRBD1. Germline-derived CDR1 and CDR2 are SGHVS and FNYEAQ. V lost 1 base, J lost 5 bases, and 6 bases stayed unmatched. This CDR3 region has 16 residues. CDR3 coding DNA: TGTGCCAGCAGCTTAGGAACAGGGGGTTTTACCGGGGAGCTGTTTTTT. Its protein is CASSLGTGGFTGELFF.

Regarding this clonotype: The junction departs from germline at one end; a sequencing error may be responsible. The rearrangement links TRBV29-1 to TRBJ1-1, with D uncertain. The CDR3 totals 15 residues. Per the germline V gene, CDR1 is SQVTM and CDR2 is ANQGSEA. The CDR3 DNA sequence: TGCAGCGTTGCCCCGGGAACTCCTTTGAACACTGGAGCTTTCTTT. As protein: CSVAPGTPLNTGAFF.

The chain couples TRBV7-8 to TRBJ1-1; tentative D call: TRBD1 (5 bases). Germline-derived CDR1 and CDR2 are SGHVS and FQNEAQ. The CDR3 runs 17 residues. V gave up 6 bases and J gave up 5 bases, with 25 bases separating them. The CDR3 DNA reads TGTGCCAGCAGTCCACGGGTAGGACACAGGAACCAGACTGAAGCTTTCTTT. Its protein is CASSPRVGHRNQTEAFF.

In this sample, this clonotype turned up many times. V is TRBV20-1 and J is TRBJ2-5; either TRBD1 or TRBD2 may supply D (6 bases each). Trimming took 0 bases from V and 7 from J, leaving 15 bases between them. The CDR3 length is 14 residues. Germline V gene lookup returns CDR1 DFQATT and CDR2 SNEGSKA (reference sequence). The CDR3 spells CSARESGGDGTQYF. DNA of the CDR3: TGCAGTGCTAGAGAGTCCGGGGGCGACGGGACCCAGTACTTC.

This clonotype has a count of ten or more. The J gene is TRBJ2-5, the V gene TRBV10-3; 12 bases agree with TRBD2. The CDR3 is 16 amino acids. Per the germline V gene, CDR1 is ENHRY and CDR2 is SYGVKD. The V segment lost 6 bases and the J segment 3 bases; nucleotides outside the gene matches: 8. The CDR3 DNA reads TGTGCCATCAGGACCGGACTAGCGGGGCAAAAAGAGACCCAGTACTTC. Its translation: CAIRTGLAGQKETQYF.

On this clonotype itself: Just one base apart from a much larger clone, this may be a read error. J is TRBJ2-5 and V is TRBV6-1; 15 bases align to TRBD2. Germline V gene sequence: CDR1 MNHNS, CDR2 SASEGT. V dropped 3 bases and J dropped 4; count of bases not matched to a gene: 0. The CDR3 totals 15 residues. CDR3 in DNA: TGTGCCAGCAGTGAGGGACTAGCGGGGGGAGAGACCCAGTACTTC. Its protein product is CASSEGLAGGETQYF.